A selection of T cell receptor beta chains follows, all from one sample in a study of cytomegalovirus exposure and HLA in healthy donors. Produced via immunoSEQ multiplex PCR; TCRdb's table is partial and in-frame only. Of about 85,000 clones in the sample, around 77% were seen once. Input material: PBMCs. These TCRs come from a boy between 10 and 17 years old in good health and CMV-seronegative. The CDR3 runs from the conserved cysteine through the conserved F or W. The D gene is left open where the match is weak. For some rows the clone size is stated as once, few or many, or as a class when expanded; others skip it.

v_gene,abundance,j_gene,d_gene,CDR3aa,CDR3nt
TRBV7-9,.,TRBJ2-7,TRBD2,CASSSGTSVDEQYF,TGTGCCAGCAGCTCTGGGACTAGCGTCGACGAGCAGTACTTC
TRBV5-8,.,TRBJ2-7,TRBD1,CASSFKDRAVEQYF,TGTGCCAGCAGCTTTAAAGACAGGGCGGTCGAGCAGTACTTC
TRBV29-1,.,TRBJ2-3,TRBD2,CSVRSGSGDTQYF,TGCAGCGTCCGCAGCGGGAGTGGAGATACGCAGTATTTT
TRBV7-9,.,TRBJ1-4,TRBD1,CASSPDDRGREKLFF,TGTGCCAGCAGCCCCGACGACAGGGGGCGAGAAAAACTGTTTTTT
TRBV29-1,.,TRBJ1-1,.,CSVEGRVRGTEAFF,TGCAGCGTTGAAGGCAGGGTCCGAGGCACTGAAGCTTTCTTT
TRBV29-1,.,TRBJ2-7,TRBD2,CSVGTSGRASRYEQYF,TGCAGCGTCGGGACTAGCGGGAGAGCCTCCAGGTACGAGCAGTACTTC
TRBV28,.,TRBJ1-6,TRBD1,CASSSPDRASSPLHF,TGTGCCAGCAGTTCCCCGGACAGGGCGAGTTCACCCCTCCACTTT
TRBV29-1,.,TRBJ2-3,TRBD2,CSVATGGATDTQYF,TGCAGCGTCGCAACGGGAGGGGCCACAGATACGCAGTATTTT
TRBV7-9,.,TRBJ1-2,TRBD1,CASSSRRTGGLDGYTF,TGTGCCAGCAGCTCAAGGCGGACAGGGGGCCTCGATGGCTACACCTTC
TRBV4-1,.,TRBJ1-3,.,CASSQDSTIANTIYF,TGCGCCAGCAGCCAAGATTCTACTATAGCAAACACCATATATTTT
TRBV18,.,TRBJ2-7,.,CASSPRATYEQYF,TGTGCCAGCTCACCCAGGGCCACCTACGAGCAGTACTTC
TRBV13,.,TRBJ2-7,TRBD2,CASSLGAGSSYEQYF,TGTGCCAGCAGCTTAGGAGCGGGGAGCTCCTACGAGCAGTACTTC
TRBV5-1,.,TRBJ1-1,TRBD1,CASSGNARGGATEAFF,TGCGCCAGCAGCGGCAACGCGCGAGGGGGCGCGACTGAAGCTTTCTTT
TRBV5-4,few,TRBJ1-5,.,CASSLDGANQPQHF,TGTGCCAGCAGCTTGGATGGGGCCAATCAGCCCCAGCATTTT
TRBV29-1,.,TRBJ2-4,.,CSVEDPTGEDIQYF,TGCAGCGTTGAAGACCCAACAGGGGAGGACATTCAGTACTTC
TRBV6-1,once,TRBJ2-7,TRBD1,CASNARDRGYEQYF,TGTGCCAGCAACGCAAGGGACAGGGGCTACGAGCAGTACTTC
TRBV6-5,few,TRBJ1-6,.,CASSYRGSNSPLHF,TGTGCCAGCAGTTACAGGGGGAGTAATTCACCCCTCCACTTT
TRBV29-1,.,TRBJ2-4,TRBD2,CSATSGTFAKNIQYF,TGCAGCGCAACTAGCGGGACTTTTGCCAAAAACATTCAGTACTTC
TRBV29-1,few,TRBJ1-1,.,CSVDVEAFF,TGCAGCGTTGACGTTGAAGCTTTCTTT
TRBV9,.,TRBJ2-7,TRBD2,CASSVEGLAGYEQYF,TGTGCCAGCAGCGTCGAGGGACTAGCGGGGTACGAGCAGTACTTC
TRBV29-1,once,TRBJ1-4,.,CSVEPEDEKLFF,TGCAGCGTTGAGCCTGAGGATGAAAAACTGTTTTTT
TRBV4-1,.,TRBJ1-4,.,CASSQDHRLGEKLFF,TGCGCCAGCAGCCAAGATCACAGGTTAGGTGAAAAACTGTTTTTT
TRBV7-9,.,TRBJ2-3,TRBD2,CASSFISRTSASTDTQYF,TGTGCCAGCAGCTTCATTAGTCGGACTAGCGCTAGCACAGATACGCAGTATTTT
TRBV6-5,.,TRBJ1-1,.,CASSYLTVTGATEAFF,TGTGCCAGCAGTTACCTTACTGTTACAGGAGCCACTGAAGCTTTCTTT
TRBV7-9,.,TRBJ2-2,TRBD1,CASSLGTAANTGELFF,TGTGCCAGCAGCCTCGGGACAGCCGCGAACACCGGGGAGCTGTTTTTT
TRBV7-2,.,TRBJ2-1,TRBD2,CASSTRGAYNEQFF,TGTGCCAGCAGCACGCGGGGGGCCTACAATGAGCAGTTCTTC
TRBV18,.,TRBJ1-5,.,CASSEEGVQPQHF,TGTGCCAGCTCAGAAGAGGGTGTTCAGCCCCAGCATTTT
TRBV11-2,.,TRBJ2-2,TRBD2,CASLKTSGSVGELFF,TGTGCCAGTCTAAAGACTAGCGGGAGCGTCGGGGAGCTGTTTTTT
TRBV7-9,.,TRBJ2-3,.,CASSPKVPAVTDTQYF,TGTGCCAGCAGCCCGAAGGTCCCAGCGGTCACAGATACGCAGTATTTT
TRBV19,.,TRBJ1-3,.,CASTGYGNTIYF,TGTGCGAGCACAGGATATGGAAACACCATATATTTT
TRBV27,.,TRBJ1-1,.,CASSLLETNIAFF,TGTGCCAGCAGTCTCCTCGAGACAAATATCGCTTTCTTT
TRBV9,.,TRBJ1-4,.,CASSELPSGEKLFF,TGTGCCAGCAGCGAACTCCCTAGTGGGGAAAAACTGTTTTTT
TRBV19,once,TRBJ1-2,.,CASSWSSYYGYTF,TGTGCCAGTAGTTGGAGCAGTTACTATGGCTACACCTTC
TRBV5-6,once,TRBJ2-1,.,CASSLGLNNEQFF,TGTGCCAGCAGCTTGGGACTGAATAATGAGCAGTTCTTC
TRBV5-8,.,TRBJ2-7,TRBD2,CASRNFSGGSYYEQYF,TGTGCCAGCAGGAACTTTAGCGGGGGATCCTACTACGAGCAGTACTTC
TRBV4-1,.,TRBJ1-5,TRBD1,CASSQDTGGHQPQHF,TGCGCCAGCAGCCAAGATACAGGGGGCCATCAGCCCCAGCATTTT
TRBV28,once,TRBJ2-1,.,CASSLFTGYNEQFF,TGTGCCAGCAGTTTATTTACAGGCTACAATGAGCAGTTCTTC
TRBV6-4,.,TRBJ2-7,.,CASSTKAGSSYEQYF,TGTGCCAGCAGTACCAAAGCCGGGTCCTCCTACGAGCAGTACTTC
TRBV4-3,few,TRBJ2-7,.,CASSQDGSVLHMNF,TGCGCCAGCAGCCAAGATGGTTCAGTGCTGCATATGAACTTC
TRBV28,.,TRBJ1-2,.,CASSFGGNYGYTF,TGTGCCAGCAGTTTTGGGGGGAACTATGGCTACACCTTC
TRBV29-1,.,TRBJ2-7,TRBD1,CSVEGLPGGGEQYF,TGCAGCGTTGAAGGGCTCCCAGGGGGCGGCGAGCAGTACTTC